These 25 T cell receptor beta chains were all obtained from the same sample, sequenced in a study of blood T cell repertoires in COVID-19. Clones were read by immunoSEQ multiplex PCR, and TCRdb kept only the in-frame ones, dropping some. Here the sample spans about 34,000 clones, roughly three quarters being singletons. Sequencing was carried out using peripheral blood. These TCRs come from a human donor in a cohort sampled during active COVID-19.

The rearrangement links TRBV5-4 to TRBJ1-3; D remains ambiguous. The germline V gene has CDR1 SGHNT and CDR2 YYREEE (reference sequence). V was clipped by 0 bases and J by 2 bases, with 6 bases between them. The CDR3 totals 14 residues. The CDR3 loop reads CASSLGLAGNTIYF. The DNA for the CDR3 is TGTGCCAGCAGCTTGGGTCTAGCTGGAAACACCATATATTTT.

The chain is built from TRBV6-5 and TRBJ2-5, with 7 bases lining up with TRBD2. The CDR3 covers 14 residues. V trimming: 5 bases; J trimming: 5 bases; junction bases outside the gene matches: 8. Germline lookup yields CDR1 MNHEY and CDR2 SVGAGI. The CDR3 DNA is TGTGCCAGCAGTACCGGGACCGGGGGGGAGACCCAGTACTTC. Translating it yields CASSTGTGGETQYF.

This rearrangement joins TRBV18 to TRBJ1-2; D is uncertain. V was pared by 6 bases and J by 6 bases, with 14 bases between. Per the germline V gene, CDR1 is KGHSH and CDR2 is LQKENI. The CDR3 spans 13 residues. The CDR3 sequence: CASSATSKHGYTF. CDR3 sequence (DNA): TGTGCCAGCTCCGCAACATCGAAACATGGCTACACCTTC.

This clone has just a few counts. The V and J genes are TRBV24-1 and TRBJ2-2; 8 bases are shared with TRBD1. Looked up from germline, CDR1 is KGHDR and CDR2 is SFDVKD. The CDR3 consists of 15 residues. V lost 10 bases, J lost 0 bases, and 6 bases stayed unmatched. In nucleotides, the CDR3 is TGTGCCACGACCGCAGGGGGCTCGAACACCGGGGAGCTGTTTTTT. This codes for CATTAGGSNTGELFF.

The chain couples TRBV6-1 to TRBJ2-7, with 9 bases lining up with TRBD1. Germline CDR1 is MNHNS and CDR2 is SASEGT. The ends lost 3 bases at V and 3 bases at J; junction bases unmatched: 3. This CDR3 spans 14 amino acids. For the CDR3, the DNA is TGTGCCAGCAGTGAGGGACAGGGAAACTACGAGCAGTACTTC. It translates to CASSEGQGNYEQYF.

V and J are TRBV27 and TRBJ2-2; a weak D match, TRBD2 (8 bases). Trimming cost V 6 bases and J 3 bases, with 23 bases left between them. This CDR3 comprises 18 residues. The V gene's germline CDR1 is MNHEY and CDR2 SMNVEV (reference sequence). Here the CDR3 DNA reads TGTGCCAGCAGCCAACAGGGGAAGACTAGCGCCTACACCGGGGAGCTGTTTTTT. Protein: CASSQQGKTSAYTGELFF.

This clone was recorded only once. J is TRBJ2-3 and V is TRBV11-2; 11 positions agree with TRBD1. V gave up 5 bases and J gave up 5 bases; unmatched junction bases: 9. CDR1 and CDR2 from the germline V gene are SGHAT and FQNNGV. This CDR3 is built from 16 residues. As DNA, the CDR3 is TGTGCCAGCAGCCTTCGGTCAGGGACAGGGGGAGATACGCAGTATTTT. Encoded protein: CASSLRSGTGGDTQYF.

In this sample, this clone turned up a few times. The rearrangement joins TRBV5-6 to TRBJ1-6; maybe TRBD1 (6 bases). Germline V gene data show CDR1 as SGHDT and CDR2 as YYEEEE. V was pared by 1 base and J by 5 bases, with 7 bases between. The CDR3 extends over 14 amino acids. CDR3 DNA sequence: TGTGCCAGCAGCTTGACAGGGAATAATTCACCCCTCCACTTT. This encodes CASSLTGNNSPLHF.

CDR3 sequence: CATSDPRTGRAGELFF. The CDR3 DNA is TGTGCCACCAGTGACCCGAGGACAGGGAGGGCCGGGGAGCTGTTTTTT. The chain has TRBV24-1 and TRBJ2-2, with TRBD1 as a possible D gene (8 bases). The CDR3 contains 16 residues. The V gene lost 4 bases and the J gene lost 6 bases, with 17 bases spanning the gap. The germline V gene has CDR1 KGHDR and CDR2 SFDVKD.

V usage is TRBV7-2 and J usage is TRBJ1-4; D may be TRBD1 (6 bases). CDR3 length: 18 amino acids. Germline CDR1 and CDR2: SGHTA and FQGNSA. Trimming left V 4 bases short and J 5 bases short, with 23 bases between. Here the CDR3 DNA reads TGTGCCAGCAGCTCTCGGACTTCCCGAAGGGGGGGAAATGAAAAACTGTTTTTT. As protein: CASSSRTSRRGGNEKLFF.

This sequence joins TRBV5-4 and TRBJ2-1; TRBD2 is a possible D gene (6 bases). This CDR3 comprises 14 residues. Germline V CDR1 and CDR2: SGHNT, YYREEE (reference sequence). V was cut by 4 bases and J by 4 bases, with 12 bases left in between. The CDR3 region is CASSLAGRYNEQFF. CDR3 coding DNA: TGTGCCAGCAGCCTGGCGGGGAGATACAATGAGCAGTTCTTC.

V gene TRBV19 combines with J gene TRBJ1-4; no definite D call. V was pared by 5 bases and J by 6 bases, with 10 bases between. CDR1 is LNHDA and CDR2 is SQIVND in the germline V gene (reference sequence). The CDR3 is 13 residues long. The CDR3 here is CASSPVRDEKLFF. The CDR3 region has the DNA TGTGCCAGTAGTCCGGTGAGGGATGAAAAACTGTTTTTT.

The chain recombines TRBV24-1 with TRBJ1-1; TRBD1 might be the D (5 bases). The germline CDR1 and CDR2 sequences are KGHDR and SFDVKD. Deletions cut 9 bases from V and 3 bases from J, with 7 bases between. This CDR3 region has 11 residues. CDR3 DNA sequence: TGTGCCACCGCGGGGGACACTGAAGCTTTCTTT. As protein: CATAGDTEAFF.

This chain links TRBV5-1 with TRBJ1-4; tentatively, D is TRBD1 (5 bases). Trimming pared 2 bases from V and 1 base from J, leaving 6 bases between. This CDR3 is 14 amino acids long. Germline V gene sequence: CDR1 SGHRS, CDR2 YFSETQ. CDR3 DNA: TGCGCCAGCAGCTTAGACAGAACTAATGAAAAACTGTTTTTT. Residues: CASSLDRTNEKLFF.

This clone was counted only a few times. This chain joins TRBV4-1 and TRBJ2-7; possibly TRBD2 for D (7 bases). The CDR3 totals 16 residues. Between the trimmed V and J ends, which lost 0 bases and 2 bases, there was a span of 14 bases. Per germline, CDR1 MGHRA and CDR2 YSYEKL. The CDR3 loop is CASSQDWRGPAYEQYF. DNA of the CDR3: TGCGCCAGCAGCCAAGATTGGCGGGGGCCTGCCTACGAGCAGTACTTC.

The chain couples TRBV11-2 to TRBJ2-5; D is possibly TRBD2 (6 bases). The germline CDR1 and CDR2 sequences are SGHAT and FQNNGV. The CDR3 length is 13 residues. V gave up 5 bases and J gave up 0 bases, with 7 bases separating them. The CDR3 sequence: CASSRGYQETQYF. DNA of the CDR3: TGTGCCAGCAGCCGGGGGTACCAAGAGACCCAGTACTTC.

The chain uses TRBV6-6 and TRBJ2-3; D may be TRBD1 (6 bases). Trimming cost V 2 bases and J 2 bases, with 11 bases left between them. CDR3 length: 15 amino acids. Germline V gene data show CDR1 as MNHNY and CDR2 as SVGAGI (reference sequence). The CDR3 loop reads CASSYRGTSTDTQYF. The CDR3 DNA reads as TGTGCCAGCAGTTACAGGGGGACCTCCACAGATACGCAGTATTTT.

In its sample, this clone was seen once. The chain recombines TRBV10-2 with TRBJ2-1; 13 bases agree with TRBD2. This CDR3 has 15 residues. Per germline, CDR1 WSHSY and CDR2 SAAADI. V was pared by 6 bases and J by 6 bases, with 5 bases of the junction left unmatched. CDR3 sequence (DNA): TGCGCCAGCAGGCCCGGGACTAGCGGGGTCAATGAGCAGTTCTTC. Its translation: CASRPGTSGVNEQFF.

The rearrangement links TRBV24-1 to TRBJ2-1; 11 positions match TRBD2. Germline V gene lookup returns CDR1 KGHDR and CDR2 SFDVKD. Unmatched junction bases numbered 3, after V lost 5 bases and J lost 4 bases. CDR3 size: 15 residues. CDR3: CATSAGTSGYNEQFF. The CDR3 DNA follows: TGTGCCACCAGTGCCGGGACTAGCGGTTACAATGAGCAGTTCTTC.

The genes are TRBV6-1 and TRBJ2-7, with D perhaps matching TRBD1 (6 bases). The CDR3 is 13 amino acids. CDR1 MNHNS and CDR2 SASEGT come from the germline V gene. V lost 4 bases to trimming and J lost 3 bases, with 10 bases between them. CDR3 sequence: CASSARGFYEQYF. In DNA, the CDR3 is TGTGCCAGCAGTGCCAGGGGATTCTACGAGCAGTACTTC.

V is TRBV6-1 and J is TRBJ1-2; a possible D gene is TRBD1 (5 bases). The CDR3 loop spans 15 amino acids. From germline, CDR1 is MNHNS and CDR2 SASEGT. With 3 bases removed from V and 0 bases from J, the gap between germline ends came to 11 bases. CDR3 in DNA: TGTGCCAGCAGTGATCGACAGCCAGCTAACTATGGCTACACCTTC. Encoded protein: CASSDRQPANYGYTF.

The chain combines TRBV6-1 with TRBJ2-7; 8 bases line up with TRBD2. The germline gives CDR1 MNHNS, CDR2 SASEGT. The CDR3 has 16 residues. J was trimmed by 2 bases and V by 3 bases; bases with no gene match: 9. The CDR3 DNA follows: TGTGCCAGCAGTGATATTAGCGGGAAGTCGACCTACGAGCAGTACTTC. Its protein product is CASSDISGKSTYEQYF.

A few counts support this clone. J is TRBJ2-7 and V is TRBV6-5; possibly TRBD2 for D (5 bases). This CDR3 is 16 amino acids long. The V end lost 0 bases, the J end lost 6 bases, and 18 bases lay between the germline ends. CDR1 MNHEY and CDR2 SVGAGI come from the germline V gene. The CDR3 region is CASSYSSGLRTGEQYF. Written as DNA, the CDR3 is TGTGCCAGCAGTTACTCTTCTGGACTCAGAACTGGCGAGCAGTACTTC.

The genes are TRBV9 and TRBJ2-5; 9 bases line up with TRBD1. Trimming cost V 4 bases and J 0 bases; bases outside gene matches: 7. Germline V gives CDR1 SGDLS, CDR2 YYNGEE. This CDR3 has 16 amino acids. This CDR3 is CASSMGTGRYQETQYF. The CDR3 DNA reads TGTGCCAGCAGCATGGGGACAGGGAGGTACCAAGAGACCCAGTACTTC.

The V call is TRBV24-1, the J call TRBJ1-1, with a weak D call TRBD1 (6 bases). CDR3 length: 15 residues. Per germline, CDR1 KGHDR and CDR2 SFDVKD. Deletions cut 6 bases from V and 4 bases from J, with 17 bases between. Here the CDR3 reads CATSMAGQRLTEAFF. The CDR3 DNA is TGTGCCACCAGTATGGCTGGACAGAGGCTCACTGAAGCTTTCTTT.